The rows below give T cell receptor beta chains drawn from one sample of a study of blood T cell repertoires in COVID-19. The assay was immunoSEQ multiplex PCR, and TCRdb's table has in-frame clones only and misses some. The sample has some 200,000 clones, around 76% seen once. Sequencing was done on a sample of peripheral blood. These receptors all stem from a woman aged 45-65 years with active or convalescent COVID-19. Each CDR3 is given without its conserved first and last residue.

j_call v_call cdr3_aa
TRBJ2-7 TRBV27 ASSRVAERYEQY
TRBJ1-5 TRBV6-5 ASSFNSKHSNQPQH
TRBJ2-5 TRBV11-3 ASSTRTGAQETQY
TRBJ1-6 TRBV15 ATNQGYRDVNSPLH
TRBJ2-1 TRBV29-1 SVGQRYNEQF
TRBJ2-3 TRBV7-8 ASSSLTDTQY
TRBJ2-3 TRBV12-3/TRBV12-4 ASRSLTDTQY
TRBJ2-1 TRBV6-1 ASSESGLAGVGEQF
TRBJ1-2 TRBV6-4 ASSDRPNSYGYT
TRBJ2-5 TRBV28 ASSPTGLGEGETQY
TRBJ1-1 TRBV6-2/TRBV6-3 ASSYGTASIMNTEAF
TRBJ1-4 TRBV20-1 SASLQGLEKLF
TRBJ1-1 TRBV10-3 AIRTGNTEAF
TRBJ1-6 TRBV7-2 ASSSTLQGQGGSPLH
TRBJ2-5 TRBV5-5 ASTTEKYQETQY
TRBJ2-1 TRBV28 ASSPSGLAAYNEQF
TRBJ1-1 TRBV12-5 ASGPGTVLVPAF
TRBJ1-1 TRBV25-1 ASAQTWNTEAF
TRBJ1-1 TRBV6-5 ASSYSAGNTEAF
TRBJ2-7 TRBV19 ASSHLGALGHYEQY
TRBJ1-2 TRBV28 ASTIAPGIYGYT
TRBJ2-3 TRBV13 ASSTERGVFDTQY
TRBJ1-2 TRBV7-2 ASSLGFTGAGYNYGYT
TRBJ2-7 TRBV10-3 AISDDSDEQY
TRBJ2-4 TRBV6-1 ASSEEQGVGFVVENIQY
TRBJ2-2 TRBV6-5 ASSPEEGELF
TRBJ2-5 TRBV19 ASKKQGEETQY
TRBJ2-3 TRBV5-4 ASSLRLAGGPTDTQY
TRBJ1-6 TRBV9 ASSVVLGPLH
TRBJ1-2 TRBV30 AWTGASPGST
TRBJ2-7 TRBV15 ATSRDSGEQY
TRBJ2-5 TRBV10-3 AISEPSSGTQY
TRBJ2-1 TRBV18 ASSPSSGSSYNEQF
TRBJ1-2 TRBV14 ASSQNLGRPAGYT
TRBJ1-2 TRBV18 ASSQRTGELGGYT
TRBJ2-3 TRBV4-3 ASSQTANPTSGPTDTQY
TRBJ1-1 TRBV5-1 ASSFGVVDTEAF